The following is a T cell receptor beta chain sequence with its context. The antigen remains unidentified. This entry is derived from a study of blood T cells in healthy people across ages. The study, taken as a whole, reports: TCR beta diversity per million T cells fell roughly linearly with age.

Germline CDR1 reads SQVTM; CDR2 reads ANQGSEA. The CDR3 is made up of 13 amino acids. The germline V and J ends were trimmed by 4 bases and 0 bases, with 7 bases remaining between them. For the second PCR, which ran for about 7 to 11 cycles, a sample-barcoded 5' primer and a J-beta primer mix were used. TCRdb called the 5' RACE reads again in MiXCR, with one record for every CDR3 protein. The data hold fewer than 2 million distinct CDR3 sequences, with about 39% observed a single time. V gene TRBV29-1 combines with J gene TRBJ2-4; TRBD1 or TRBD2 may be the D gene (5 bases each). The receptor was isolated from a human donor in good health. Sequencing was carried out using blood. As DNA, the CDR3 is TGCAGCGTTGGGGACGGAGCCAAAAACATTCAGTACTTC. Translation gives CSVGDGAKNIQYF. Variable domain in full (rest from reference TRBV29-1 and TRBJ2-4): SAVISQKPSRDICQRGTSLTIQCQVDSQVTMMFWYRQQPGQSLTLIATANQGSEATYESGFVIDKFPISRPNLTFSTLTVSNMSPEDSSIYLCSVGDGAKNIQYFGAGTRLSVL.